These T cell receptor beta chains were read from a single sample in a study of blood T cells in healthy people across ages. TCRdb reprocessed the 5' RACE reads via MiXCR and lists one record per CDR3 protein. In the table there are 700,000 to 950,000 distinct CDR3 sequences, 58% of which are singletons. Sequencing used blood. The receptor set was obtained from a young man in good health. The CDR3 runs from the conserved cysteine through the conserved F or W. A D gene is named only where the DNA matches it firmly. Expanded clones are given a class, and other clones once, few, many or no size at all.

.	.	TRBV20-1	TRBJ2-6	TGCAGTGCTAAGGGGATTGGGGCCAACGTCCTGACTTTC	CSAKGIGANVLTF
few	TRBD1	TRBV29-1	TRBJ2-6	TGCAGCGTTGTCGGACAGGGGATATCTGGGGCCAACGTCCTGACTTTC	CSVVGQGISGANVLTF
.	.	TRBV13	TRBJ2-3	TGTGCCAGCAGCTTACGTGGGGGAACCCCACGTAATACGCAGTATTTT	CASSLRGGTPRNTQYF
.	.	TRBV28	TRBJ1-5	TGTGCCAGCAGTTCTCCTGCTAATCCAGGGGATCAGCCCCAGCATTTT	CASSSPANPGDQPQHF
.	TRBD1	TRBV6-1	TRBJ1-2	TGTGCCGGCAGCCGGGACAGCTCACTCTATGGCTACACCTTC	CAGSRDSSLYGYTF
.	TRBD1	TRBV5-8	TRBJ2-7	TGTGCCAGCAGCCGCCGGGGACAGGGTTTTGGAGAGCAGTACTTC	CASSRRGQGFGEQYF
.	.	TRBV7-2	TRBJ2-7	TGTGCCAGCAGCTTTGGCCCCCTGCGGAGCTCCTACGAGCAGTACTTC	CASSFGPLRSSYEQYF
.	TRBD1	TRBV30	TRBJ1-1	TGTGCCTGGAGTGTTAACAGGGGGCCGGGTCTGGCTTTCTTT	CAWSVNRGPGLAFF
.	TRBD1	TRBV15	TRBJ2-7	TGTGCCACCAGCAGAGATCGGGCAGGGGGCTACGAGCAGTACTTC	CATSRDRAGGYEQYF
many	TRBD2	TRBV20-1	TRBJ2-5	TGCAGTGCGACCAACCCGCCCGGGACTAGCGGGGGGCAAGAGACCCAGTACTTC	CSATNPPGTSGGQETQYF
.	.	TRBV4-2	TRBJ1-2	TGTGCCAGCAGCCAAGATTTGGGGCTTAACTATGGCTACACCTTC	CASSQDLGLNYGYTF
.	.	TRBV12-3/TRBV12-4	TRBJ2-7	TGTGCCAGCAGTTTTGCCCAGAACTCCTACGAGCAGTACTTC	CASSFAQNSYEQYF
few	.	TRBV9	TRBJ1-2	TGTGCCAGCAGCGCTTCCCTGAGCGAGGGTCCTAACTATGGCTACACCTTC	CASSASLSEGPNYGYTF
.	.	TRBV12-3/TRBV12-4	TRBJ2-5	TGTGCCAGCAGGCGGGCAGGAGAAGAGACCCAGTACTTC	CASRRAGEETQYF
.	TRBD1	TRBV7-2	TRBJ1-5	TGTGCCAGCAGCTTAGCAGCCGGGACAGGGGGCAATCAGCCCCAGCATTTT	CASSLAAGTGGNQPQHF
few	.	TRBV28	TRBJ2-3	TGTGCCAGCAGTTCCCTAAGGCCGGCAGATACGCAGTATTTT	CASSSLRPADTQYF
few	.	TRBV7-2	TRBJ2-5	TGTGCCAGCAGCCCCAGGGGGGGACAGAACCAAGAGACCCAGTACTTC	CASSPRGGQNQETQYF
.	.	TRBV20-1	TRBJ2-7	TGCAGTGCCAATAGGGCCCAGGACCACGACGTTTACGAGCAGTACTTC	CSANRAQDHDVYEQYF
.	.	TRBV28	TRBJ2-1	TGTGCCAGCAGTGGGACGGGACTGGCATTTTATGAGCAGTTCTTC	CASSGTGLAFYEQFF
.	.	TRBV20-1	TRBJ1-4	TGCAGTGCTAGATCGATTGAAAAACTGTTTTTT	CSARSIEKLFF
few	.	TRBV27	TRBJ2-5	TGTGCCAGCAGCCCGGACTGGAGGACCCAGTACTTC	CASSPDWRTQYF
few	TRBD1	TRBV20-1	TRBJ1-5	TGCAGTGCGCAGACAGGGCCTCAGCCCCAGCATTTT	CSAQTGPQPQHF
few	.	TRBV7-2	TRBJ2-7	TGTGCCAGCAGCTTAGGTCCGCCGCAGGTAGGCTACGAGCAGTACTTC	CASSLGPPQVGYEQYF
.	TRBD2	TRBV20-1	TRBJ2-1	TGCAGTGCTAGTCCGGCCGGGAGCGGGAGAAGCTACAATGAGCAGTTCTTC	CSASPAGSGRSYNEQFF
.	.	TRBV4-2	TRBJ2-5	TGTGCCAGCAGCCAAGATTACGGGTCGGTTAGACAAGAGACCCAGTACTTC	CASSQDYGSVRQETQYF
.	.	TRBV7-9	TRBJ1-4	TGTGCCAGCGGAAAGTCTAATGAAAAACTGTTTTTT	CASGKSNEKLFF
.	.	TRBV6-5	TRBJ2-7	TGTGCCAGCACCCGGGACGGAGGGGGTGAGCAGTACTTC	CASTRDGGGEQYF
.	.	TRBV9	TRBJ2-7	TGTGCCAGCAGCGTTGGCGGGACACCCTACGAGCAGTACTTC	CASSVGGTPYEQYF